The rows below give T cell receptor beta chains drawn from one sample of a study of T-cell reconstitution after alpha-beta-depleted transplantation in children. TCRdb used MiXCR to reprocess the PCR reads, holding one entry per CDR3 protein. The sample lists about 500,000 distinct CDR3 sequences, more than 9.5% occurring once. The source material was PBMCs, mostly from graft donor cells, sampled 180 days after TCRalphabeta/CD19-depleted stem cell transplant. All receptors derive from a female patient between 2 and 10 years old who had a stem cell transplant for aplastic anemia, so the T cells may come from the graft donor. CDR3s include the opening cysteine and the closing phenylalanine or tryptophan. A D gene is named only where the DNA matches it firmly. A clone size is listed for some rows: how often the clone was seen (once, few, many), or a class if it is expanded.

j_gene: TRBJ2-5; v_gene: TRBV15; abundance: few; d_gene: TRBD1; CDR3nt: TGTGCCACCAGCAGCCGCAGGGGGAGCGGAGAGACCCAGTACTTC; CDR3aa: CATSSRRGSGETQYF
j_gene: TRBJ2-7; v_gene: TRBV20-1; abundance: -; d_gene: -; CDR3nt: TGCAGTGCTCTCAACCTCGGGACACTATTCTACGAGCAGTACTTC; CDR3aa: CSALNLGTLFYEQYF
j_gene: TRBJ2-1; v_gene: TRBV27; abundance: -; d_gene: TRBD2; CDR3nt: TGTGCCAGCACCCCCAGCGGGAGAAAGCCCCGGTACAATGAGCAGTTCTTC; CDR3aa: CASTPSGRKPRYNEQFF
j_gene: TRBJ2-3; v_gene: TRBV20-1; abundance: many; d_gene: TRBD1; CDR3nt: TGCAGTGCGCCCGTGGGACAGGGGATCACAGATACGCAGTATTTT; CDR3aa: CSAPVGQGITDTQYF
j_gene: TRBJ2-1; v_gene: TRBV11-2; abundance: few; d_gene: TRBD2; CDR3nt: TGTGCCAGCAGCCCTCAAGGACCGACGGGTAGCGGGAGCTCCTACAATGAGCAGTTCTTC; CDR3aa: CASSPQGPTGSGSSYNEQFF
j_gene: TRBJ2-3; v_gene: TRBV4-3; abundance: -; d_gene: -; CDR3nt: TGCGCCAGCAGCCAAGAACGCTATATCGAAGCACAAGATACGCAGTATTTT; CDR3aa: CASSQERYIEAQDTQYF
j_gene: TRBJ2-4; v_gene: TRBV7-8; abundance: few; d_gene: TRBD1; CDR3nt: TGTGCCAGCAGCTTAACGGGGACAGTAGCCAAAAACATTCAGTACTTC; CDR3aa: CASSLTGTVAKNIQYF
j_gene: TRBJ2-5; v_gene: TRBV11-3; abundance: -; d_gene: -; CDR3nt: TGTGCCAGCAGCTTAACTATGCTCGGGGGTGGGCAAGAGACCCAGTACTTC; CDR3aa: CASSLTMLGGGQETQYF
j_gene: TRBJ1-5; v_gene: TRBV3-1; abundance: many; d_gene: -; CDR3nt: TGTGCCAGCAGCCGCAACAGAAACAATCAGCCCCAGCATTTT; CDR3aa: CASSRNRNNQPQHF
j_gene: TRBJ1-1; v_gene: TRBV18; abundance: -; d_gene: -; CDR3nt: TGTGCCAGCTCACCTGCTGAGGGGAACACTGAAGCTTTCTTT; CDR3aa: CASSPAEGNTEAFF
j_gene: TRBJ2-1; v_gene: TRBV12-5; abundance: -; d_gene: TRBD1; CDR3nt: TGTGCTAGTGGTTTTGGGTGGGACAGGGGGCGAAATGAGCAGTTCTTC; CDR3aa: CASGFGWDRGRNEQFF
j_gene: TRBJ1-5; v_gene: TRBV2; abundance: -; d_gene: -; CDR3nt: TGTGCCAGTACAGGGTATGGAAATCAGCCCCAGCATTTT; CDR3aa: CASTGYGNQPQHF
j_gene: TRBJ2-1; v_gene: TRBV28; abundance: many; d_gene: -; CDR3nt: TGTGCCAGCAGCCCAACTAGGGGGAGATCCTACAATGAGCAGTTCTTC; CDR3aa: CASSPTRGRSYNEQFF
j_gene: TRBJ2-1; v_gene: TRBV4-3; abundance: -; d_gene: -; CDR3nt: TGCGCCAGCAGCCAAGAGCGGGCATCCTACAATGAGCAGTTCTTC; CDR3aa: CASSQERASYNEQFF
j_gene: TRBJ2-1; v_gene: TRBV21-1; abundance: few; d_gene: -; CDR3nt: TGTGCCCCCGCGGGTAGGGCCGGTGAGCAGTTCTTC; CDR3aa: CAPAGRAGEQFF
j_gene: TRBJ2-5; v_gene: TRBV7-2; abundance: few; d_gene: -; CDR3nt: TGTGCCAGCAGACGGGGGTGGGGGTCCCAAGAGACCCAGTACTTC; CDR3aa: CASRRGWGSQETQYF
j_gene: TRBJ2-1; v_gene: TRBV10-3; abundance: -; d_gene: -; CDR3nt: TGTGCCATCAGCCCGGGAGCTCACAATGAGCAGTTCTTC; CDR3aa: CAISPGAHNEQFF
j_gene: TRBJ2-2; v_gene: TRBV7-3; abundance: many; d_gene: -; CDR3nt: TGTGCCAGCAGCTTAACGGCTGGGGAGCTGTTTTTT; CDR3aa: CASSLTAGELFF
j_gene: TRBJ2-2; v_gene: TRBV5-1; abundance: few; d_gene: TRBD2; CDR3nt: TGCGCCAGCAGACCTGGGACTAGTTGGGTGCAACTGCAAAACACCGGGGAGCTGTTTTTT; CDR3aa: CASRPGTSWVQLQNTGELFF
j_gene: TRBJ1-4; v_gene: TRBV7-9; abundance: -; d_gene: -; CDR3nt: TGTGCCCTTACCCTTGGGGGCGCAACTAATGAAAAACTGTTTTTT; CDR3aa: CALTLGGATNEKLFF
j_gene: TRBJ2-4; v_gene: TRBV6-2/TRBV6-3; abundance: many; d_gene: -; CDR3nt: TGTGCCAGCGGCCTTACGTGGGCAGGGGAAAACATTCAGTACTTC; CDR3aa: CASGLTWAGENIQYF
j_gene: TRBJ2-1; v_gene: TRBV11-2; abundance: -; d_gene: -; CDR3nt: -; CDR3aa: CASSFLWQGGLLGNEQFF
j_gene: TRBJ2-5; v_gene: TRBV4-3; abundance: -; d_gene: TRBD2; CDR3nt: TGCGCCAGCAGTTACGGACTAGCGGGAGGCCAGCAAGAGACCCAGTACTTC; CDR3aa: CASSYGLAGGQQETQYF
j_gene: TRBJ2-2; v_gene: TRBV27; abundance: -; d_gene: -; CDR3nt: TGTGCCAGCAGTCTGAGTACCGGGACGCTCCTCAACACCGGGGAGCTGTTTTTT; CDR3aa: CASSLSTGTLLNTGELFF
j_gene: TRBJ2-2; v_gene: TRBV5-1; abundance: few; d_gene: TRBD2; CDR3nt: TGCGCCAGCAGCTATAGCGGGAGGTCGGTCACCGGGGAGCTGTTTTTT; CDR3aa: CASSYSGRSVTGELFF
j_gene: TRBJ2-5; v_gene: TRBV6-2/TRBV6-3; abundance: few; d_gene: -; CDR3nt: TGTGCCAGCAGTTACGTGGAAGAGACCCAGTACTTC; CDR3aa: CASSYVEETQYF
j_gene: TRBJ1-2; v_gene: TRBV7-8; abundance: -; d_gene: -; CDR3nt: TGTGCCAGCAGCTTAGACGGGGTAGCAGCAAACTATGGCTACACCTTC; CDR3aa: CASSLDGVAANYGYTF
j_gene: TRBJ2-1; v_gene: TRBV6-5; abundance: few; d_gene: -; CDR3nt: TGTGCCAGCAGTTACCAAGACAACTCGAAGGACAATGAGCAGTTCTTC; CDR3aa: CASSYQDNSKDNEQFF
j_gene: TRBJ2-7; v_gene: TRBV4-3; abundance: few; d_gene: TRBD1; CDR3nt: TGCGCCAGCAGCCTTACGGCAGGGGGAACCTACGAGCAGTACTTC; CDR3aa: CASSLTAGGTYEQYF
j_gene: TRBJ2-5; v_gene: TRBV5-6; abundance: many; d_gene: -; CDR3nt: TGTGCCAGCAGCTTGGTCCAGGGACAAGAGACCCAGTACTTC; CDR3aa: CASSLVQGQETQYF
j_gene: TRBJ2-1; v_gene: TRBV6-1; abundance: -; d_gene: TRBD1; CDR3nt: TGTGCCAGCAGTCCTTGGGGGACAGGCTACAATGAGCAGTTCTTC; CDR3aa: CASSPWGTGYNEQFF
j_gene: TRBJ2-3; v_gene: TRBV6-1; abundance: -; d_gene: TRBD1; CDR3nt: TGTGCCAGCAGACCCGGGACAGGGGGGACAGATACGCAGTATTTT; CDR3aa: CASRPGTGGTDTQYF
j_gene: TRBJ2-7; v_gene: TRBV4-2; abundance: few; d_gene: TRBD2; CDR3nt: TGTGCCAGCAGCCAAGATAGAATACTAGCGGGAGAAGGGTACGAGCAGTACTTC; CDR3aa: CASSQDRILAGEGYEQYF
j_gene: TRBJ2-1; v_gene: TRBV7-3; abundance: few; d_gene: -; CDR3nt: TGTGCCAGCAGCCGAAAGGGACTGTCATATTACGATGAGCAGTTCTTC; CDR3aa: CASSRKGLSYYDEQFF
j_gene: TRBJ2-2; v_gene: TRBV20-1; abundance: -; d_gene: -; CDR3nt: TGCAGTGCTAGCGGGATGGGCGCCGGGGAGCTGTTTTTT; CDR3aa: CSASGMGAGELFF
j_gene: TRBJ2-5; v_gene: TRBV7-2; abundance: -; d_gene: -; CDR3nt: TGTGCCAGCAGCAAAGCCACCGGGACGCTCGAGACCCAGTACTTC; CDR3aa: CASSKATGTLETQYF
j_gene: TRBJ2-5; v_gene: TRBV12-3/TRBV12-4; abundance: -; d_gene: -; CDR3nt: TGTGCCAGCAGGATTCGATTAGGAGAGACCCAGTACTTC; CDR3aa: CASRIRLGETQYF
j_gene: TRBJ2-7; v_gene: TRBV18; abundance: few; d_gene: TRBD2; CDR3nt: TGTGCCAGCTCACCACTGCGGGGGGGACCGAACTACGAGCAGTACTTC; CDR3aa: CASSPLRGGPNYEQYF
j_gene: TRBJ2-1; v_gene: TRBV27; abundance: once; d_gene: -; CDR3nt: TGTGCCAGCAGAACCCAGGGTCCAAGCTCCTACAATGAGCAGTTCTTC; CDR3aa: CASRTQGPSSYNEQFF
j_gene: TRBJ2-1; v_gene: TRBV6-1; abundance: -; d_gene: TRBD2; CDR3nt: TGTGCCAGCACCCCTTGGCGGGAGGTATATGAGCAGTTCTTC; CDR3aa: CASTPWREVYEQFF
j_gene: TRBJ2-1; v_gene: TRBV6-1; abundance: -; d_gene: TRBD2; CDR3nt: TGTGCCAGCAGTACCAGCGGGAGGTCCTACAATGAGCAGTTCTTC; CDR3aa: CASSTSGRSYNEQFF
j_gene: TRBJ2-5; v_gene: TRBV7-9; abundance: -; d_gene: TRBD2; CDR3nt: TGTGCCAGCAGCCGGACTAGCAGTCAAGAGACCCAGTACTTC; CDR3aa: CASSRTSSQETQYF
j_gene: TRBJ1-2; v_gene: TRBV20-1; abundance: -; d_gene: TRBD1; CDR3nt: TGCAGTGCTAGGGAGCCTGTGGGACAGCCTAACTATGGCTACACCTTC; CDR3aa: CSAREPVGQPNYGYTF
j_gene: TRBJ2-1; v_gene: TRBV7-9; abundance: -; d_gene: TRBD2; CDR3nt: TGTGCCAGCAGCTTACCTGGCGGGAGGGATGAGCAGTTCTTC; CDR3aa: CASSLPGGRDEQFF
j_gene: TRBJ2-3; v_gene: TRBV12-3/TRBV12-4; abundance: many; d_gene: TRBD2; CDR3nt: TGTGCCAGCAGCCCGACTAGCGGGGGACCAGATACGCAGTATTTT; CDR3aa: CASSPTSGGPDTQYF
j_gene: TRBJ2-1; v_gene: TRBV6-1; abundance: -; d_gene: TRBD2; CDR3nt: TGTGCCGGCTCGATCAGCGGGAGGGCCTACAATGAGCAGTTCTTC; CDR3aa: CAGSISGRAYNEQFF
j_gene: TRBJ1-5; v_gene: TRBV6-2/TRBV6-3; abundance: -; d_gene: -; CDR3nt: TGTGCCAGCAGTTACGCGGGCCCGGGTAGCAATCAGCCCCAGCATTTT; CDR3aa: CASSYAGPGSNQPQHF
j_gene: TRBJ2-6; v_gene: TRBV9; abundance: -; d_gene: -; CDR3nt: TGTGCCAGCAGCGTAGCCCTCGCGACCCCTGGGGGCTCTGGGGCCAACGTCCTGACTTTC; CDR3aa: CASSVALATPGGSGANVLTF
j_gene: TRBJ1-2; v_gene: TRBV29-1; abundance: few; d_gene: -; CDR3nt: TGCAGCGTTGAATCGATGAAGCGGGGATCCTATGGCTACACCTTC; CDR3aa: CSVESMKRGSYGYTF
j_gene: TRBJ2-1; v_gene: TRBV28; abundance: -; d_gene: TRBD2; CDR3nt: TGTGCCACCTCCGGGTGGGAGGGTATCTACAATGAGCAGTTCTTC; CDR3aa: CATSGWEGIYNEQFF
j_gene: TRBJ1-1; v_gene: TRBV18; abundance: few; d_gene: TRBD1; CDR3nt: TGTGCCAGCTCCCCGCGGGACAGGGGTTCTCCTGAAGCTTTCTTT; CDR3aa: CASSPRDRGSPEAFF
j_gene: TRBJ2-3; v_gene: TRBV7-9; abundance: -; d_gene: -; CDR3nt: TGTGCCTACGGACGGACAGTCACAGATACGCAGTATTTT; CDR3aa: CAYGRTVTDTQYF
j_gene: TRBJ1-2; v_gene: TRBV20-1; abundance: -; d_gene: TRBD1; CDR3nt: TGCAGTGCTGTGGGACAGACCTATGGCTACACCTTC; CDR3aa: CSAVGQTYGYTF
j_gene: TRBJ2-3; v_gene: TRBV10-1; abundance: -; d_gene: -; CDR3nt: TGCGCCAGCAGTGAGTCGAACCTCCGGGACAACACAGATACGCAGTATTTT; CDR3aa: CASSESNLRDNTDTQYF